This T cell receptor (beta chain) emerged from a study of cytomegalovirus exposure and HLA in healthy donors. Study-level background: Falling in the Caucasian-associated ancestry cluster were 81% of about 400 genotyped donors.

The CDR3 totals 14 residues. Germline lookup yields CDR1 SGHAT and CDR2 FQNNGV. The V segment lost 3 bases and the J segment 3 bases; nucleotides outside the gene matches: 0. PCR employed 60 Vbeta and 13 Jbeta primers. Repertoires were generated with immunoSEQ multiplex PCR, while TCRdb's copy carries only in-frame clones and drops some. Among more than 150,000 clones listed, approximately 80% were seen once. This rearrangement joins TRBV11-2 to TRBJ2-1; 9 bases are shared with TRBD1. The TCR originated in a girl aged 2 to 10 in good health and CMV-seropositive. Material: PBMCs. CDR3 residues: CASSLDRGYNEQFF. Here the CDR3 DNA reads TGTGCCAGCAGCTTGGACAGGGGCTACAATGAGCAGTTCTTC. Filled out from reference TRBV11-2 and TRBJ2-1, the complete variable domain reads EAGVAQSPRYKIIEKRQSVAFWCNPISGHATLYWYQQILGQGPKLLIQFQNNGVVDDSQLPKDRFSAERLKGVDSTLKIQPAKLEDSAVYLCASSLDRGYNEQFFGPGTRLTVL.